This T cell receptor (beta chain) appears in the sequencing data of a study of CD8 T cells in Susac syndrome. J gave up 4 bases and V 3 bases, and 3 bases lay outside the gene matches. The germline gives CDR1 SGHTA, CDR2 FQGTGA. CDR3 length: 14 residues. Negative isolation was used for CD8+ and CD4+ T cells, and FACS enrichment was applied to TEMRA cells. The RNA, about 0.45 to 1 ug, was put through reverse transcription using random hexamers. TCRdb reanalysed the immunoSEQ multiplex PCR reads using MiXCR and keeps one entry per CDR3 protein. The sample contains about 150,000 distinct CDR3 sequences, about 94% of which appear only once.

The V gene is TRBV7-3, the J gene TRBJ1-5; 7 nucleotides line up with TRBD1. Sequencing was done on a sample of CD4+ T cells from PBMCs. This sequence was found in a human donor with multiple sclerosis. The CDR3 sequence: CASSLTGNNQPQHF. In DNA form, the CDR3 reads TGTGCCAGCAGCTTGACAGGGAATAATCAGCCCCAGCATTTT.